These 27 T cell receptor beta chains originate from one sample sequenced in a study of blood T cell repertoires in COVID-19. The assay was immunoSEQ multiplex PCR, and TCRdb's table has in-frame clones only and misses some. Altogether about 180,000 clones are present, more than 70% being singletons, with the ten largest covering around 14%. Sequencing used peripheral blood. Receptors were obtained from a man younger than 35 with active or convalescent COVID-19.

The chain has TRBV19 and TRBJ2-3; 7 nucleotides match TRBD2. CDR1 and CDR2 from the germline V gene are LNHDA and SQIVND (reference sequence). The CDR3 is made up of 15 amino acids. The V gene end was trimmed by 8 bases and the J gene end by 2 bases; junction bases not matched to a gene: 10. CDR3 protein: CASASGAGPTDTQYF. The CDR3 DNA is TGTGCCAGTGCTAGCGGAGCCGGACCCACAGATACGCAGTATTTT.

This clone showed up just once. The chain carries TRBV2 and TRBJ1-5; D is perhaps TRBD1 (5 bases). The CDR3 is 13 residues long. Between the trimmed V and J ends, which lost 5 bases and 7 bases, there was a span of 12 bases. CDR1 is SNHLY and CDR2 is FYNNEI in the germline V gene. CDR3 sequence reads: CASSSGGSQPQHF. DNA of the CDR3: TGTGCCAGCAGTTCCGGGGGGAGCCAGCCCCAGCATTTT.

This chain joins TRBV4-1 and TRBJ1-2; D possibly corresponds to TRBD1 (5 bases). The CDR3 runs 16 residues. Germline V gene lookup returns CDR1 MGHRA and CDR2 YSYEKL. V lost 0 bases and J lost 0, with 11 bases in between. CDR3: CASSQDSRVPNYGYTF. The CDR3 DNA reads TGCGCCAGCAGCCAAGACTCCAGGGTTCCTAACTATGGCTACACCTTC.

J is TRBJ1-1 and V is TRBV5-6; no reliable D call. V was clipped by 2 bases and J by 3 bases, with 20 bases between them. The CDR3 has 17 amino acids. Germline V gives CDR1 SGHDT, CDR2 YYEEEE. In DNA, the CDR3 is TGTGCCAGCAGCTTCGCCCCTACCCCCGGTAGTGACACTGAAGCTTTCTTT. Translating it yields CASSFAPTPGSDTEAFF.

The genes are TRBV2 and TRBJ2-7; 8 bases are a match to TRBD2. The V gene's germline CDR1 is SNHLY and CDR2 FYNNEI. With 7 bases clipped from V and 6 bases from J, the junction kept 14 bases outside the gene matches. This CDR3 comprises 15 residues. The DNA of the CDR3 is TGTGCCAGCAAGGACGGGAGGGGTGTTGTGAGCGAGCAGTACTTC. This sequence encodes CASKDGRGVVSEQYF.

V is TRBV12-5 and J is TRBJ1-6; D remains unclear. Trimming shortened V by 0 bases and J by 9 bases, and 12 bases separated the two germline ends. Germline CDR1 and CDR2: LGHNT and FRNRAP. The CDR3 extends over 15 amino acids. The CDR3 coding sequence is TGTGCTAGTGGTTTGGTTAACTCCCCAAGTTCACCCCTCCACTTT. Its translation: CASGLVNSPSSPLHF.

The V call is TRBV5-1, the J call TRBJ2-4; D may be TRBD1 (6 bases). CDR1 and CDR2 (germline): SGHRS, YFSETQ. V dropped 0 bases and J dropped 11 bases, with 12 bases sitting between them. The CDR3 loop spans 13 amino acids. Here the CDR3 reads CASSLGQANVQYF. For the CDR3, the DNA is TGCGCCAGCAGCTTGGGACAGGCTAACGTTCAGTACTTC.

The gene calls are TRBV9 and TRBJ2-7, with D unclear. Per germline, CDR1 SGDLS and CDR2 YYNGEE. The CDR3 is 14 amino acids. V gave up 4 bases and J gave up 2 bases, with 13 bases separating them. CDR3 sequence: CASSPSGSPYEQYF. CDR3 nucleotide sequence: TGTGCCAGCAGCCCTTCCGGGTCTCCCTACGAGCAGTACTTC.

The gene calls are TRBV2 and TRBJ1-5; TRBD1 matches at 9 bases. CDR3 length equals 16 residues. The J segment lost 4 bases and the V segment lost 5 bases, leaving 9 bases of the junction unmatched. Per germline, CDR1 SNHLY and CDR2 FYNNEI. The DNA of the CDR3 is TGTGCCAGCAGTCTCGGACAGGGGCGCGGTAATCAGCCCCAGCATTTT. Amino acids: CASSLGQGRGNQPQHF.

This sequence joins TRBV10-3 and TRBJ1-2, with D possibly being TRBD1 (6 bases). This CDR3 is 14 amino acids long. Looked up from germline, CDR1 is ENHRY and CDR2 is SYGVKD. Deletions cut 4 bases from V and 2 bases from J, with 11 bases between. The CDR3 loop is CAISGQEGNYGYTF. CDR3 bases: TGTGCCATCAGTGGACAGGAAGGGAACTATGGCTACACCTTC.

The V and J genes are TRBV28 and TRBJ1-6; D is possibly TRBD1 (5 bases). The V gene's germline CDR1 is MDHEN and CDR2 SYDVKM. The V gene lost 6 bases and the J gene lost 13 bases, with 19 bases spanning the gap. The CDR3 contains 14 residues. The CDR3 DNA reads TGTGCCAGCAGCCCCGCCAGGGATCAAAGGCCCCTCCACTTT. This gives the protein CASSPARDQRPLHF.

The chain links TRBV28 to TRBJ1-1, with a weak D call TRBD1 (5 bases). Germline CDR1 is MDHEN and CDR2 is SYDVKM. This CDR3 has 13 amino acids. V shed 6 bases and J shed 3 bases, with 11 bases lying between them. This CDR3 is CASRQVGDTEAFF. The CDR3 bases are TGTGCCAGCAGACAGGTAGGGGACACTGAAGCTTTCTTT.

This clone has only a few counts. The rearrangement links TRBV28 to TRBJ1-1, with D perhaps TRBD1 (6 bases). The germline V gene encodes CDR1 MDHEN and CDR2 SYDVKM. The CDR3 has 14 amino acids. V lost 3 bases and J lost 4, with 12 bases in between. DNA for the CDR3: TGTGCCAGCAGTTTCACAGGGAGCGGCACTGAAGCTTTCTTT. Its protein product is CASSFTGSGTEAFF.

The chain uses TRBV9 and TRBJ2-1; TRBD2 might be the D (6 bases). The CDR3 loop spans 16 amino acids. Germline V gene lookup returns CDR1 SGDLS and CDR2 YYNGEE. The V end was cut by 0 bases, the J end by 6 bases, with 16 bases between. The CDR3 loop is CASSVDPSGAPNEQFF. The DNA for the CDR3 is TGTGCCAGCAGCGTAGATCCATCGGGAGCCCCCAATGAGCAGTTCTTC.

This sequence joins TRBV4-3 and TRBJ2-1; unclear D gene. Germline CDR1 is LGHNA and CDR2 is YSLEER. The CDR3 has 17 residues. Trimming stripped 0 bases from V and 4 bases from J, with 16 bases between. DNA of the CDR3: TGCGCCAGCAGCCAAGATCCCCCAGAGGCACGGTACAATGAGCAGTTCTTC. Its protein is CASSQDPPEARYNEQFF.

This clone was recorded a few times. The chain recombines TRBV18 with TRBJ2-7, with TRBD1 as a possible D gene (5 bases). This CDR3 has 12 residues. Looked up from germline, CDR1 is KGHSH and CDR2 is LQKENI. The V end was cut by 5 bases, the J end by 0 bases, with 5 bases between. The CDR3 coding sequence is TGTGCCAGCTCAGACAGCTCCTACGAGCAGTACTTC. Protein product: CASSDSSYEQYF.

The rearrangement links TRBV5-6 to TRBJ2-3; TRBD1 aligns across 8 bases. Germline CDR1 reads SGHDT; CDR2 reads YYEEEE. The ends lost 4 bases at V and 6 bases at J; junction bases unmatched: 7. The length of the CDR3 is 14 residues. CDR3 nucleotide sequence: TGTGCCAGCAGCCCTGGACAGGGATGGGATACGCAGTATTTT. Translated: CASSPGQGWDTQYF.

The V and J genes are TRBV6-1 and TRBJ2-5; 7 bases align to TRBD1. The V and J ends lost 3 bases and 1 base, in that order; junction bases with no gene match: 2. The CDR3 runs 14 residues. The germline gives CDR1 MNHNS, CDR2 SASEGT. In nucleotides, the CDR3 is TGTGCCAGCAGTGAGCAGGGGGTCCAAGAGACCCAGTACTTC. Amino acids: CASSEQGVQETQYF.

Only one count was recorded for this clone. The CDR3 coding sequence is TGCGCCAGCAGCACCGGACAGCCGGGTATGGAGCAGTACTTC. Protein product: CASSTGQPGMEQYF. This chain uses TRBV5-1 with TRBJ2-7; a possible D gene is TRBD1 (6 bases). The length of the CDR3 is 14 residues. From germline, CDR1 is SGHRS and CDR2 YFSETQ. The V gene lost 4 bases and the J gene lost 7 bases, with 18 bases spanning the gap.

This clone was counted only a few times. J is TRBJ1-5 and V is TRBV2; D may be TRBD1 (5 bases). The CDR3 consists of 16 residues. CDR1 SNHLY and CDR2 FYNNEI come from the germline V gene. With 4 bases removed from V and 1 base from J, the gap between germline ends came to 14 bases. The CDR3 protein is CASSVGQGLSNQPQHF. CDR3 bases: TGTGCCAGCAGTGTGGGGCAGGGTCTCAGCAATCAGCCCCAGCATTTT.

CDR3 amino acids: CASSADRDSPLHF. The CDR3 region has the DNA TGTGCCAGCTCGGCCGACAGAGACTCACCCCTCCACTTT. The chain carries TRBV6-5 and TRBJ1-6, with D possibly matching TRBD1 (5 bases). Trimming took off 8 bases at V and 10 bases at J, with 15 bases between the two ends. Germline CDR1 is MNHEY and CDR2 is SVGAGI. The CDR3 is 13 residues long.

This sequence joins TRBV11-2 and TRBJ1-2; 7 positions agree with TRBD1. This CDR3 has 13 residues. From germline, CDR1 is SGHAT and CDR2 FQNNGV. V was pared by 5 bases and J by 5 bases, with 5 bases of the junction left unmatched. The CDR3 coding sequence is TGTGCCAGCAGCCGTACAGGGGCGTATGGCTACACCTTC. Translating gives CASSRTGAYGYTF.

V gene TRBV6-6 combines with J gene TRBJ2-1; 8 nucleotides line up with TRBD1. The trim removed 5 bases at V and 4 bases at J, leaving 7 bases unmatched. This CDR3 contains 15 residues. The germline V gene has CDR1 MNHNY and CDR2 SVGAGI (reference sequence). The CDR3 DNA reads as TGTGCCAGCAGTCAAGGAGGGACAGGTTACAATGAGCAGTTCTTC. It specifies CASSQGGTGYNEQFF.

This sequence joins TRBV18 and TRBJ2-7; 7 positions agree with TRBD1. The CDR3 runs to 14 residues. The V and J ends lost 6 bases and 0 bases, in that order; junction bases with no gene match: 5. Germline V gene lookup returns CDR1 KGHSH and CDR2 LQKENI. CDR3 protein: CASSGDRASYEQYF. The CDR3 bases are TGTGCCAGCTCCGGAGACAGGGCCTCCTACGAGCAGTACTTC. The whole variable domain, remainder taken from reference TRBV18 and TRBJ2-7, is NAGVMQNPRHLVRRRGQEARLRCSPMKGHSHVYWYRQLPEEGLKFMVYLQKENIIDESGMPKERFSAEFPKEGPSILRIQQVVRGDSAAYFCASSGDRASYEQYFGPGTRLTVT.

The V gene is TRBV4-3, the J gene TRBJ2-7; TRBD2 is a possible D gene (5 bases). Per germline, CDR1 LGHNA and CDR2 YSLEER. The ends were cut back, 0 bases at V and 5 bases at J, with 11 bases in the middle. The CDR3 totals 14 residues. The CDR3 DNA sequence: TGCGCCAGCAGCCAAGAAACTAGGTCGAACGAGCAGTACTTC. Amino acids: CASSQETRSNEQYF.

The chain employs TRBV6-1 and TRBJ2-1; 7 bases line up with TRBD2. This CDR3 region has 16 residues. Losses at the gene ends were 3 bases for V and 4 bases for J; bases not matched to a gene: 9. CDR1 is MNHNS and CDR2 is SASEGT in the germline V gene. The CDR3 reads CASSDRASGSYNEQFF. CDR3 bases: TGTGCCAGCAGTGATAGGGCTAGCGGCTCTTACAATGAGCAGTTCTTC.

The chain uses TRBV7-9 and TRBJ1-2; D unclear. V lost 5 bases to trimming and J lost 7 bases, with 17 bases between them. Germline V gene data show CDR1 as SEHNR and CDR2 as FQNEAQ (reference sequence). This CDR3 spans 14 amino acids. The CDR3: CASSPLQVYFGYTF. The CDR3 DNA follows: TGTGCCAGCAGCCCACTTCAGGTCTACTTTGGCTACACCTTC.